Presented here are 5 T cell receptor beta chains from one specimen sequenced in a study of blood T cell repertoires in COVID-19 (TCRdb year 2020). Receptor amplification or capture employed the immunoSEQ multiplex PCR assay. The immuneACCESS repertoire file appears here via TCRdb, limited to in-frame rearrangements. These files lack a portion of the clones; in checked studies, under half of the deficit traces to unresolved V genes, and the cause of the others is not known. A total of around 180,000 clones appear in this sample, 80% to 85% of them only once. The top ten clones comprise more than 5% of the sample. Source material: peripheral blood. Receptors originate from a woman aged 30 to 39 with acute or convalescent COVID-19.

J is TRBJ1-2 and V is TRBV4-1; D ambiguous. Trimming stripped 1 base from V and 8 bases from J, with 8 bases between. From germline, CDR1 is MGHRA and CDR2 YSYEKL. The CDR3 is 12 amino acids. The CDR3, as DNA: TGCGCCAGCAGCCAAGGTCGTGGCGGCTACACCTTC. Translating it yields CASSQGRGGYTF.

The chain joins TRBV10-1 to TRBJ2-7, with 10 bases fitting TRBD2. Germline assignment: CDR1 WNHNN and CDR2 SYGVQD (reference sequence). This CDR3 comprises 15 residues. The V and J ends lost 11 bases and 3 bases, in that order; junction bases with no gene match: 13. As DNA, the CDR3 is TGCGCCCGCAACAAAAGCGGGGGGGTGATCTACGAGCAGTACTTC. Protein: CARNKSGGVIYEQYF.

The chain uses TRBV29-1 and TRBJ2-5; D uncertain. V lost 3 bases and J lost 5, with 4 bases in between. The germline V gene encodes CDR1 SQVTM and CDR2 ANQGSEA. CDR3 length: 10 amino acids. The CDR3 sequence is CSVDLETQYF. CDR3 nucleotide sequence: TGCAGCGTTGACTTGGAGACCCAGTACTTC. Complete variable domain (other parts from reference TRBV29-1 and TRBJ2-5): SAVISQKPSRDICQRGTSLTIQCQVDSQVTMMFWYRQQPGQSLTLIATANQGSEATYESGFVIDKFPISRPNLTFSTLTVSNMSPEDSSIYLCSVDLETQYFGPGTRLLVL.

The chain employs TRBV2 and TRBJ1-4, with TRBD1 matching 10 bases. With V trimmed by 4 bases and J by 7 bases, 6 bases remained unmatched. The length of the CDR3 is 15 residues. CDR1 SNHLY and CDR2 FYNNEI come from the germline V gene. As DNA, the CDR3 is TGTGCCAGCAGTGTTATCGGACAGGGGGTTGAAAAACTGTTTTTT. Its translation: CASSVIGQGVEKLFF.

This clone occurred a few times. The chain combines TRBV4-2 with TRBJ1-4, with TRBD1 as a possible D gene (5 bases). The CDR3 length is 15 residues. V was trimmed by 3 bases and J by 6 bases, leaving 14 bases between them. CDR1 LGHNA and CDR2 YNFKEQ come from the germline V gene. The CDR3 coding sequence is TGTGCCAGCAGCCAGCCTCGGGGGGAAGATGAAAAACTGTTTTTT. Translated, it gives CASSQPRGEDEKLFF.